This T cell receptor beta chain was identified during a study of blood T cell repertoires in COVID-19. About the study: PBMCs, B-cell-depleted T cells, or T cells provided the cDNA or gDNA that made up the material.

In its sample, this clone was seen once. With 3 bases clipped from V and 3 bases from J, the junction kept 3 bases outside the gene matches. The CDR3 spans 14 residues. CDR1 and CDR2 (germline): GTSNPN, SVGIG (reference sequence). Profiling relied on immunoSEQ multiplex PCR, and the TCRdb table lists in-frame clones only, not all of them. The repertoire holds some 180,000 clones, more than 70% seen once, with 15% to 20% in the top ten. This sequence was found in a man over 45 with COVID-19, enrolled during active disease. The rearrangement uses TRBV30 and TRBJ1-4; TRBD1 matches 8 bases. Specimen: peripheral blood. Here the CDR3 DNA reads TGTGCCTGGAGAAAACAGGGGGCTAATGAAAAACTGTTTTTT. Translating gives CAWRKQGANEKLFF.